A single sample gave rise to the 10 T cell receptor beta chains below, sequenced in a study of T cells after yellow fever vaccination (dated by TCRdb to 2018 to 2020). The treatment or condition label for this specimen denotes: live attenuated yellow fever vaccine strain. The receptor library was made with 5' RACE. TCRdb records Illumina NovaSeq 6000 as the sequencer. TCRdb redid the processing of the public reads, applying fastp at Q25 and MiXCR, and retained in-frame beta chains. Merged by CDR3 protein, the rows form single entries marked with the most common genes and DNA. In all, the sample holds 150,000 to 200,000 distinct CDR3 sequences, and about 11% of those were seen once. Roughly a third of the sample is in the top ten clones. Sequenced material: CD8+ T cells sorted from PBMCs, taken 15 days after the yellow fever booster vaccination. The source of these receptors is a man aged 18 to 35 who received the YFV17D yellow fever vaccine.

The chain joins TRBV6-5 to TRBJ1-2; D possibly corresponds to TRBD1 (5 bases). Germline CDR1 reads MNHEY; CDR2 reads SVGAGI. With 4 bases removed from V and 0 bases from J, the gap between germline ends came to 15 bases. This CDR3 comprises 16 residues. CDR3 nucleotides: TGTGCCAGCAGTTCCGGCAGGGTTTATGCTAACTATGGCTACACCTTC. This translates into CASSSGRVYANYGYTF.

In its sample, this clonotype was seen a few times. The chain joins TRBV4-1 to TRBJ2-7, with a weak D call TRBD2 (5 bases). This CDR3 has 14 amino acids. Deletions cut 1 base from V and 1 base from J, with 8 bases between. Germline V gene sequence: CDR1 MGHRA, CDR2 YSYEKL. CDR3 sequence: CASSQVGDSYEQYF. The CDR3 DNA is TGCGCCAGCAGCCAAGTCGGGGATTCCTACGAGCAGTACTTC.

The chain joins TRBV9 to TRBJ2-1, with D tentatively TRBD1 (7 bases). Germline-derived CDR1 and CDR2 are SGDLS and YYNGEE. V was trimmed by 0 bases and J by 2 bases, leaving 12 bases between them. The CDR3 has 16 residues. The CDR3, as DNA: TGTGCCAGCAGCGTAGGGGCGGGGACAGCCTACAATGAGCAGTTCTTC. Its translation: CASSVGAGTAYNEQFF. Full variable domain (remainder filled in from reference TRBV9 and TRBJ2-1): DSGVTQTPKHLITATGQRVTLRCSPRSGDLSVYWYQQSLDQGLQFLIQYYNGEERAKGNILERFSAQQFPDLHSELNLSSLELGDSALYFCASSVGAGTAYNEQFFGPGTRLTVL.

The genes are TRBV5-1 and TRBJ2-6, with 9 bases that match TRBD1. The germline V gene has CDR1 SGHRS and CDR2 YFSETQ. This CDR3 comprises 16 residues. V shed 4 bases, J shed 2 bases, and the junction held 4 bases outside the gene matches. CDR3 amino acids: CASSPQGAPGANVLTF. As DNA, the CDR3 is TGCGCCAGCAGCCCACAGGGGGCGCCTGGGGCCAACGTCCTGACTTTC.

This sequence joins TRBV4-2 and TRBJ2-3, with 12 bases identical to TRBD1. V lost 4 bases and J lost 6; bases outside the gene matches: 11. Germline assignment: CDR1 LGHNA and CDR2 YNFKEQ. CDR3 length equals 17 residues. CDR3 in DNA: TGTGCCAGCAGCCCTAATTTCCGGGACAGGGGGCCGGATACGCAGTATTTT. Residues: CASSPNFRDRGPDTQYF.

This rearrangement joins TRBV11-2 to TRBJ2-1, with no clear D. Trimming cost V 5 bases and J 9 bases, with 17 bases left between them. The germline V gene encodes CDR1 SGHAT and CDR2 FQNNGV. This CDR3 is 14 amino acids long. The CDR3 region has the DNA TGTGCCAGCAGCCCAATCGGACCCTCCGGTGAGCAGTTCTTC. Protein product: CASSPIGPSGEQFF.

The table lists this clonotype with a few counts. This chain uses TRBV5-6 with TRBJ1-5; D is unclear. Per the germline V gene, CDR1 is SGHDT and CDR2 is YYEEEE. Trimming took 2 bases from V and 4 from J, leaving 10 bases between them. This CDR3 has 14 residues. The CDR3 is CASSFGDTNQPQHF. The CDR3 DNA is TGTGCCAGCAGCTTCGGAGACACGAATCAGCCCCAGCATTTT.

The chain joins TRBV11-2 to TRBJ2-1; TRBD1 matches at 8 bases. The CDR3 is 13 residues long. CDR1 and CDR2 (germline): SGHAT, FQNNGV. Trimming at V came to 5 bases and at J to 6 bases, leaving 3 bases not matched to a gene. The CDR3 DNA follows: TGTGCCAGCAGCATAGGACAGGGCAATGAGCAGTTCTTC. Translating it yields CASSIGQGNEQFF.

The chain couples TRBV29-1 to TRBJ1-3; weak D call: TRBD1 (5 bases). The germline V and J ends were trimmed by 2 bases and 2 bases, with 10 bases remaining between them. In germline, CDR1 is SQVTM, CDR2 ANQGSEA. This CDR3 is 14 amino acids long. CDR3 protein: CSVEHAGAGNTIYF. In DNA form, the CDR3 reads TGCAGCGTTGAACATGCGGGGGCTGGAAACACCATATATTTT.

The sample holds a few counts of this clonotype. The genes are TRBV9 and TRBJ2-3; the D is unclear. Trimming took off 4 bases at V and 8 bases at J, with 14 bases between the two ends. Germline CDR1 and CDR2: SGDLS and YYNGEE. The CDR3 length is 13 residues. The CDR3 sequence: CASSPWKTSTQYF. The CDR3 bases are TGTGCCAGCAGCCCATGGAAGACGAGTACGCAGTATTTT. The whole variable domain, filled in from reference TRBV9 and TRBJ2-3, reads DSGVTQTPKHLITATGQRVTLRCSPRSGDLSVYWYQQSLDQGLQFLIQYYNGEERAKGNILERFSAQQFPDLHSELNLSSLELGDSALYFCASSPWKTSTQYFGPGTRLTVL.